These T cell receptor beta chains were read from a single sample in a study of T cell changes during pregnancy in multiple sclerosis. Profiled with immunoSEQ multiplex PCR; TCRdb holds only in-frame clones, not every one. The sample has about 70,000 clones, around 94% seen once. Sequencing used CD8+ T cells from peripheral blood mononuclear cells, obtained in the third trimester of pregnancy. Source of these receptors: a female donor in good health, enrolled as a control in a pregnancy study. Both conserved end residues are part of each CDR3. The order of the fields is V gene, J gene, D gene, clone size, CDR3 protein, CDR3 DNA. A D gene is named only where the DNA matches it firmly. Expanded clones are given a class, and other clones once, few, many or no size at all.

TRBV9	TRBJ1-2	TRBD1	NA	CASSVARDRVTNYGYTF	TGTGCCAGCAGCGTAGCCCGGGACAGGGTGACTAACTATGGCTACACCTTC
TRBV5-6	TRBJ1-2	NA	NA	CASSSDLRVSQGYTF	TGTGCCAGCAGCTCGGACCTCAGGGTTTCACAGGGCTACACCTTC
TRBV4-2	TRBJ1-1	NA	NA	CASSQVASTITEAFF	TGTGCCAGCAGCCAAGTCGCGTCCACGATCACTGAAGCTTTCTTT
TRBV7-9	TRBJ2-7	TRBD1	NA	CASSAGGAGGEQYF	TGTGCCAGCAGCGCAGGGGGCGCGGGCGGCGAGCAGTACTTC
TRBV30	TRBJ1-1	NA	few	CAWIYHRRAFF	TGTGCCTGGATTTACCACCGTCGGGCTTTCTTT
TRBV7-3	TRBJ2-1	NA	NA	CASSSSGAAAYNEQFF	TGTGCCAGCAGCTCCTCGGGAGCAGCCGCCTACAATGAGCAGTTCTTC
TRBV7-6	TRBJ1-2	NA	NA	CASSRGGFYGYTF	TGTGCCAGCAGCCGGGGGGGTTTCTATGGCTACACCTTC
TRBV27	TRBJ2-5	NA	NA	CASSLRESAETQYF	TGTGCCAGCAGTTTAAGAGAGTCTGCAGAGACCCAGTACTTC
TRBV15	TRBJ2-7	NA	NA	CATSEEITYEQYF	TGTGCCACCAGCGAAGAAATTACCTACGAGCAGTACTTC
TRBV12-5	TRBJ2-1	NA	NA	CASGLDKYNEQFF	TGTGCTAGTGGTTTGGACAAGTACAATGAGCAGTTCTTC
TRBV7-2	TRBJ2-7	TRBD1	NA	CASSLGQFYEQYF	TGTGCCAGCAGCTTGGGACAGTTTTACGAGCAGTACTTC
TRBV2	TRBJ2-3	NA	NA	CASSELRGDTQYF	TGTGCCAGCAGTGAGCTTAGGGGGGATACGCAGTATTTT
TRBV9	TRBJ2-3	TRBD2	NA	CASTTSGGAGTDTQYF	TGTGCCAGCACCACCTCGGGAGGGGCCGGCACAGATACGCAGTATTTT
TRBV27	TRBJ1-1	NA	NA	CASSLIQGNTEAFF	TGTGCCAGCAGTTTAATCCAGGGTAACACTGAAGCTTTCTTT
TRBV4-1	TRBJ2-7	TRBD1	NA	CASSQKGRTGTYEQYF	TGCGCCAGCAGCCAAAAGGGTAGGACAGGGACCTACGAGCAGTACTTC
TRBV29-1	TRBJ2-2	TRBD2	NA	CSAGGGILAGELFF	TGCAGCGCCGGGGGGGGCATCTTAGCCGGGGAGCTGTTTTTT
TRBV10-1	TRBJ2-6	TRBD1	NA	CASSELPGQESSGANVLTF	TGCGCCAGCAGTGAGCTACCGGGACAGGAGTCCTCTGGGGCCAACGTCCTGACTTTC
TRBV5-1	TRBJ2-5	TRBD1	few	CASSPPGQRETQYF	TGCGCCAGCAGCCCTCCGGGACAGCGAGAGACCCAGTACTTC
TRBV7-9	TRBJ2-5	TRBD2	NA	CASSPGGGLATGGEETQYF	TGTGCCAGCAGCCCCGGGGGGGGTCTCGCCACTGGCGGGGAAGAGACCCAGTACTTC
TRBV7-9	TRBJ2-3	TRBD2	NA	CASSSWGGRETDTQYF	TGTGCCAGCAGCTCGTGGGGAGGGAGGGAGACAGATACGCAGTATTTT
TRBV5-6	TRBJ1-2	TRBD1	once	CASSLKGTGPQGGYGYTF	TGTGCCAGCAGCTTGAAAGGGACAGGGCCCCAGGGTGGCTATGGCTACACCTTC
TRBV5-6	TRBJ2-7	NA	NA	CASSGAQGPEQYF	TGTGCCAGCAGCGGAGCCCAGGGGCCCGAGCAGTACTTC
TRBV7-3	TRBJ1-1	NA	NA	CASSLNYGNTEAFF	TGTGCCAGCAGCTTAAACTACGGGAACACTGAAGCTTTCTTT
TRBV27	TRBJ1-2	TRBD1	NA	CASSLTGGFSGYTF	TGTGCCAGCAGTTTAACAGGGGGTTTTAGTGGCTACACCTTC
TRBV9	TRBJ2-7	TRBD2	NA	CASSSTSGYEQYF	TGTGCCAGCAGCTCTACTAGCGGGTACGAGCAGTACTTC
TRBV30	TRBJ1-2	TRBD1	NA	CAWSFPGQGFDGYTF	TGTGCCTGGAGCTTTCCGGGACAGGGGTTCGATGGCTACACCTTC
TRBV6-5	TRBJ2-1	TRBD2	NA	CASRGLVGDEQFF	TGTGCCAGCAGGGGACTAGTGGGCGATGAGCAGTTCTTC
TRBV10-3	TRBJ1-1	TRBD1	NA	CAISEEDRGGTEAFF	TGTGCCATCAGTGAGGAGGACAGGGGGGGGACTGAAGCTTTCTTT
TRBV7-6	TRBJ2-7	TRBD1	NA	CASSSGQGRDEQYF	TGTGCCAGCAGCTCCGGACAGGGGAGGGACGAGCAGTACTTC
TRBV4-3	TRBJ2-1	TRBD2	NA	CASSHIAGDYNEQFF	TGCGCCAGCAGCCACATAGCGGGGGATTACAATGAGCAGTTCTTC